This T cell receptor beta chain was documented in a study of blood T cell repertoires in COVID-19. TCRdb keeps only in-frame clones here, not all; method: immunoSEQ multiplex PCR. The sample lists under 30,000 clones; 92% were seen once. The V gene lost 4 bases and the J gene lost 2 bases, with 15 bases spanning the gap. The CDR3 spans 16 residues. Germline V gives CDR1 LGHDT, CDR2 YNNKEL (reference sequence). This receptor was taken from a man aged 50-59 years with active COVID-19. The sample taken for sequencing was peripheral blood. V is TRBV3-1 (or the pseudogene TRBV3-2) and J is TRBJ1-3, with D perhaps TRBD1 (5 bases). The chain's CDR3 is CASSLVLGVTGNTIYF. CDR3 sequence (DNA): TGTGCCAGCAGCCTCGTCCTAGGGGTGACTGGAAACACCATATATTTT.